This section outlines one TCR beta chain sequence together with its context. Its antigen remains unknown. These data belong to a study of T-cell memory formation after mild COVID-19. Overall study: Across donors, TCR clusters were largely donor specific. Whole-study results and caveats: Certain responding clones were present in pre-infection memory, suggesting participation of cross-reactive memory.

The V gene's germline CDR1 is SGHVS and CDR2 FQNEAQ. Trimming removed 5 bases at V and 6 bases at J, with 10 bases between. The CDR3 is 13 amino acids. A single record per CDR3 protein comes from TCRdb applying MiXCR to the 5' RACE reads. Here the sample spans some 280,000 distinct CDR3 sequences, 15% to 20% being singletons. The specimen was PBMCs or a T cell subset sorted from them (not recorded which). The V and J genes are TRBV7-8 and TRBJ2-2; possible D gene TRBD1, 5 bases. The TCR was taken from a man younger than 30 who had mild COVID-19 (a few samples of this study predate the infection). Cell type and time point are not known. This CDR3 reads CASSHQGPGELFF. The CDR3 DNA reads TGTGCCAGCAGCCATCAGGGTCCCGGGGAGCTGTTTTTT.